This entry features one TCR beta chain sequence. The CDR3 covers 13 residues. Deletions cut 5 bases from V and 7 bases from J, with 14 bases between. Germline V gene data show CDR1 as SGHTA and CDR2 as FQGTGA. Patients of the Seattle cohort, enrolled during active infection, were followed longitudinally. These data belong to a study of blood T cell repertoires in COVID-19. Overall study context: T cells, B-cell-depleted T cells, or PBMCs supplied cDNA or gDNA.

As processed by the authors: Scientists estimated how many nucleated cells there were by amplifying reference gene primers. Clones were sequenced by immunoSEQ multiplex PCR, and TCRdb holds only the in-frame ones, with some missing. V and J calls and clone size come straight from that table; D and trimming were deduced from the DNA. Of approximately 530,000 clones in the sample, less than 90% were seen once. V gene TRBV7-3 combines with J gene TRBJ1-1, with TRBD1 as a possible D gene (5 bases). Sample: peripheral blood. The clonotype originates from a woman aged 50 to 60 with COVID-19, enrolled during active disease. CDR3 in DNA: TGTGCCAGCAGCCCCCAGGGCATGGGTGAAGCTTTCTTT. Protein: CASSPQGMGEAFF.